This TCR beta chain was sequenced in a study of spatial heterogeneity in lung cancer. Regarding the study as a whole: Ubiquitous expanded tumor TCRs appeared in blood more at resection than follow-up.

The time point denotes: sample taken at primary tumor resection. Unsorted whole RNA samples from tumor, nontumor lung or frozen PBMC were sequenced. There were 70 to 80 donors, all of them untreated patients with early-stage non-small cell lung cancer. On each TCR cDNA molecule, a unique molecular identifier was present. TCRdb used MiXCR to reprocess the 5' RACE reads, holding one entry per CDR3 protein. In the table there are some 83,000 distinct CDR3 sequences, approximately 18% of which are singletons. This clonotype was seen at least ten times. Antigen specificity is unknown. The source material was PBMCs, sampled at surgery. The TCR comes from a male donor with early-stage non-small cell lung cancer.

The CDR3 sequence is CASSFTGGTSGYTF. CDR3 nucleotide sequence: TGTGCCAGCAGTTTTACAGGGGGCACTTCGGGCTACACCTTC. This chain uses TRBV27 with TRBJ1-2, with 9 bases identical to TRBD1. The CDR3 is 14 amino acids. The V and J ends lost 3 bases and 8 bases, in that order; junction bases with no gene match: 7. The germline V gene has CDR1 MNHEY and CDR2 SMNVEV (reference sequence).